Each of the 5 T cell receptor beta chains below was sequenced from the same sample in a study of blood T cell repertoires in COVID-19. Sequencing was performed with immunoSEQ multiplex PCR; in TCRdb, only in-frame clones are kept and a portion is missing. The profile shows roughly 200,000 clones, around 87% of them singletons. The sample was peripheral blood. Source of these receptors: a man aged 55-75 years who had recovered from COVID-19.

CDR3 amino acids: CASSQQVFTEAFF. The CDR3 DNA sequence: TGTGCCAGCAGTCAACAGGTCTTCACTGAAGCTTTCTTT. V and J are TRBV6-2 or TRBV6-3 and TRBJ1-1, with D perhaps TRBD1 (5 bases). From germline, CDR1 is MNHEY and CDR2 SVGEGT. Trimming cost V 5 bases and J 4 bases, with 11 bases left between them. The CDR3 is 13 residues long.

This sequence joins TRBV7-2 and TRBJ2-5; 9 bases match TRBD2. The germline V gene encodes CDR1 SGHTA and CDR2 FQGNSA. V dropped 5 bases and J dropped 5; count of bases not matched to a gene: 9. CDR3 length: 15 residues. CDR3 sequence: CASSRWRGGPETQYF. As DNA, the CDR3 is TGTGCCAGCAGCCGCTGGCGGGGGGGCCCCGAGACCCAGTACTTC.

The V call is TRBV7-7, the J call TRBJ1-6, with a weak D call TRBD1 (5 bases). Trimming shortened V by 1 base and J by 6 bases, and 10 bases separated the two germline ends. Germline V gives CDR1 SSHAT, CDR2 FNYEAQ (reference sequence). This CDR3 has 15 residues. CDR3 residues: CASSLDQGGNSPLHF. The CDR3 DNA reads TGTGCCAGCAGCTTAGACCAGGGAGGTAATTCACCCCTCCACTTT.

This clone appeared a few times. The chain joins TRBV9 to TRBJ1-6; 8 nucleotides align to TRBD1. This CDR3 contains 14 residues. With 2 bases clipped from V and 7 bases from J, the junction kept 2 bases outside the gene matches. Looked up from germline, CDR1 is SGDLS and CDR2 is YYNGEE. The CDR3 spells CASSVGQGNSPLHF. The CDR3 DNA follows: TGTGCCAGCAGCGTCGGACAGGGCAATTCACCCCTCCACTTT.

The chain employs TRBV7-3 and TRBJ2-3, with TRBD2 matching over 7 bases. This CDR3 is 13 amino acids long. J gave up 6 bases and V 5 bases, and 5 bases lay outside the gene matches. Germline V gene data show CDR1 as SGHTA and CDR2 as FQGTGA. The CDR3 region has the DNA TGTGCCAGCAGCCCCGGGGGGTTGGATACGCAGTATTTT. It yields the protein CASSPGGLDTQYF.